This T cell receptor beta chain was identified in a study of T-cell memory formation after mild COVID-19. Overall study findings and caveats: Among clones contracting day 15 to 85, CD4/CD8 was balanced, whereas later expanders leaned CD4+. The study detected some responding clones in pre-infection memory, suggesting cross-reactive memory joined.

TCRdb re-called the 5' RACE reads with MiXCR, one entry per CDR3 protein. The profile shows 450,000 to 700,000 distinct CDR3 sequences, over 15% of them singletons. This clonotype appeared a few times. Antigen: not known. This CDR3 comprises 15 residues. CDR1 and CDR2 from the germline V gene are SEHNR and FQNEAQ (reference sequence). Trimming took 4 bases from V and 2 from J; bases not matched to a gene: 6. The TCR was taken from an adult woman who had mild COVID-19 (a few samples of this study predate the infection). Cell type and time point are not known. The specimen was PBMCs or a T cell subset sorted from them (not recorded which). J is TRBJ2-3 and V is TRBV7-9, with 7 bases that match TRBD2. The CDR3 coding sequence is TGTGCCAGCAGCTCGGATAGCGGGTCCACAGATACGCAGTATTTT. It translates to CASSSDSGSTDTQYF.